The 32 T cell receptor beta chains in this list originate from one sample, sequenced in a study of cytomegalovirus exposure and HLA in healthy donors. PCR amplification relied on 60 Vbeta primers (plus 13 Jbeta primers). The data were produced by immunoSEQ multiplex PCR, yet TCRdb's version contains in-frame clones alone and is incomplete. This table has 55,000 or so clones, around 82% appearing once. What was sequenced was PBMCs. The receptors stem from a female donor in good health and CMV-seronegative.

The chain carries TRBV7-2 and TRBJ2-7, with D maybe TRBD1 (6 bases). CDR3 length equals 15 residues. Germline V gene data show CDR1 as SGHTA and CDR2 as FQGNSA. V was pared by 1 base and J by 0 bases, with 10 bases between. As DNA, the CDR3 is TGTGCCAGCAGCTTAGAACAGGGCCTCTCCTACGAGCAGTACTTC. Translated, it gives CASSLEQGLSYEQYF.

V is TRBV27 and J is TRBJ2-7; D is unresolved. Looked up from germline, CDR1 is MNHEY and CDR2 is SMNVEV (reference sequence). The V and J ends lost 5 bases and 6 bases respectively, with 20 bases between them. The CDR3 length is 15 residues. CDR3 nucleotides: TGTGCCAGCAGTCCTTGGGCTACACGACGATCCGAGCAGTACTTC. Protein product: CASSPWATRRSEQYF.

The rearrangement links TRBV6-5 to TRBJ1-1; D is perhaps TRBD1 (5 bases). The CDR3 is 12 amino acids. Germline lookup yields CDR1 MNHEY and CDR2 SVGAGI. Trimming took off 6 bases at V and 5 bases at J, with 10 bases between the two ends. CDR3 residues: CASSTGGTEAFF. CDR3 DNA: TGTGCCAGCAGCACGGGGGGGACTGAAGCTTTCTTT.

V and J are TRBV5-4 and TRBJ2-1; 10 nucleotides line up with TRBD2. Germline-derived CDR1 and CDR2 are SGHNT and YYREEE (reference sequence). V gave up 6 bases and J gave up 8 bases; unmatched junction bases: 5. The CDR3 totals 13 residues. The DNA of the CDR3 is TGTGCCAGCAAAAGCGGGGGGGCCGATGAGCAGTTCTTC. The encoded protein is CASKSGGADEQFF.

V and J are TRBV29-1 and TRBJ2-3, with 9 positions matching TRBD2. Germline V gene sequence: CDR1 SQVTM, CDR2 ANQGSEA. The J segment lost 5 bases and the V segment lost 7 bases, leaving 10 bases of the junction unmatched. This CDR3 region has 14 residues. CDR3 nucleotide sequence: TGCAGCGCCGGGGGGCGCGGGGGGGAAGATACGCAGTATTTT. Encoded protein: CSAGGRGGEDTQYF.

The gene calls are TRBV6-1 and TRBJ1-6; no clear D gene. CDR3 size: 15 residues. V was shortened by 1 base and J by 9 bases, with 13 bases between the two germline ends. Germline V gives CDR1 MNHNS, CDR2 SASEGT. DNA for the CDR3: TGTGCCAGCAGTGAAGGGCCCTACTCGGGTTCACCCCTCCACTTT. Translating it yields CASSEGPYSGSPLHF.

In its sample, this clone was seen once. The chain recombines TRBV7-2 with TRBJ1-5, with D maybe TRBD1 (6 bases). CDR1 and CDR2 (germline): SGHTA, FQGNSA. The length of the CDR3 is 14 residues. The ends were cut back, 4 bases at V and 7 bases at J, with 14 bases in the middle. In DNA, the CDR3 is TGTGCCAGCAGCTCCGGACAGCTCGGGCAGCCCCAGCATTTT. It specifies CASSSGQLGQPQHF.

The chain recombines TRBV13 with TRBJ1-2, with 9 bases aligning to TRBD1. V was clipped by 5 bases and J by 2 bases; unmatched bases: 3. Germline CDR1 is PRHDT and CDR2 is FYEKMQ (reference sequence). The CDR3 length is 14 residues. CDR3 region: CASSIGTGNYGYTF. CDR3 in DNA: TGTGCCAGCAGCATCGGGACAGGGAACTATGGCTACACCTTC.

As concerns this clone: The junction does not match germline at one end; this may be a read error. The chain recombines TRBV7-8 with TRBJ1-4; maybe TRBD1 (6 bases). The CDR3 length is 15 residues. From germline, CDR1 is SGHVS and CDR2 FQNEAQ. The CDR3 region has the DNA TGTGTCAGCAGTCGACAGGTTGCAACTAATGAAAAACTGTTTTTT. Amino acids: CVSSRQVATNEKLFF.

The chain has TRBV10-3 and TRBJ2-7; no clear D. CDR1 ENHRY and CDR2 SYGVKD come from the germline V gene. The V end was cut by 4 bases, the J end by 0 bases, with 7 bases between. The CDR3 is 13 residues long. DNA for the CDR3: TGTGCCATCAGTGTTGAGTTCTCCTACGAGCAGTACTTC. Translation: CAISVEFSYEQYF.

The chain uses TRBV5-1 and TRBJ2-5; D possibly corresponds to TRBD1 (6 bases). CDR3 length: 13 amino acids. The germline CDR1 and CDR2 sequences are SGHRS and YFSETQ. The germline V and J ends were trimmed by 4 bases and 4 bases, with 11 bases remaining between them. DNA of the CDR3: TGCGCCAGCAGCGGGGGCTGGGGAGAGACCCAGTACTTC. Its translation: CASSGGWGETQYF. The whole variable domain, remainder taken from reference TRBV5-1 and TRBJ2-5, is KAGVTQTPRYLIKTRGQQVTLSCSPISGHRSVSWYQQTPGQGLQFLFEYFSETQRNKGNFPGRFSGRQFSNSRSEMNVSTLELGDSALYLCASSGGWGETQYFGPGTRLLVL.

This clone was seen a few times. This chain joins TRBV18 and TRBJ2-5; D is perhaps TRBD2 (5 bases). This CDR3 has 15 amino acids. V was clipped by 1 base and J by 5 bases, with 14 bases between them. Germline V lookup: CDR1 KGHSH, CDR2 LQKENI. CDR3 protein: CASSPLGLSGETQYF. The CDR3 nucleotides are TGTGCCAGCTCACCACTTGGGTTATCGGGGGAGACCCAGTACTTC. The full variable domain, rest sourced from reference TRBV18 and TRBJ2-5, is NAGVMQNPRHLVRRRGQEARLRCSPMKGHSHVYWYRQLPEEGLKFMVYLQKENIIDESGMPKERFSAEFPKEGPSILRIQQVVRGDSAAYFCASSPLGLSGETQYFGPGTRLLVL.

The chain carries TRBV2 and TRBJ1-6; 7 positions match TRBD1. Unmatched junction bases numbered 8, after V lost 5 bases and J lost 10 bases. The CDR3 extends over 14 amino acids. Germline CDR1 reads SNHLY; CDR2 reads FYNNEI. CDR3: CASSYDREGSPLHF. Written as DNA, the CDR3 is TGTGCCAGCAGTTACGACAGGGAAGGGTCACCCCTCCACTTT.

This chain connects TRBV5-1 to TRBJ1-2; 7 bases fit TRBD1. The V gene's germline CDR1 is SGHRS and CDR2 YFSETQ. The CDR3 sequence is 15 residues long. Trimming cost V 4 bases and J 4 bases; bases outside gene matches: 10. CDR3 residues: CASSVGQTYGYGYTF. CDR3 nucleotides: TGCGCCAGCAGCGTGGGACAGACCTATGGCTATGGCTACACCTTC. The full variable domain, its missing parts supplied by reference TRBV5-1 and TRBJ1-2, is KAGVTQTPRYLIKTRGQQVTLSCSPISGHRSVSWYQQTPGQGLQFLFEYFSETQRNKGNFPGRFSGRQFSNSRSEMNVSTLELGDSALYLCASSVGQTYGYGYTFGSGTRLTVV.

The chain employs TRBV6-6 and TRBJ1-4; D unresolved. Looked up from germline, CDR1 is MNHNY and CDR2 is SVGAGI (reference sequence). The ends were cut back, 5 bases at V and 3 bases at J, with 13 bases in the middle. The CDR3 length is 15 residues. The CDR3 DNA is TGTGCCAGCAGTGAGAGGGTTGAGGCTAATGAAAAACTGTTTTTT. It encodes CASSERVEANEKLFF.

The sample holds one count of this clone. This chain uses TRBV4-1 with TRBJ2-1; tentative D call: TRBD1 (6 bases). Germline CDR1 is MGHRA and CDR2 is YSYEKL. The CDR3 consists of 14 residues. Trimming shortened V by 0 bases and J by 4 bases, and 7 bases separated the two germline ends. CDR3 sequence: CASSQEGGYNEQFF. The DNA of the CDR3 is TGCGCCAGCAGCCAAGAAGGGGGTTACAATGAGCAGTTCTTC.

This chain uses TRBV5-8 with TRBJ1-1; D is unresolved. V was cut by 2 bases and J by 1 base, with 3 bases left in between. CDR1 and CDR2 from the germline V gene are SGHTS and YDEGEE. The CDR3 consists of 12 residues. CDR3 amino acids: CASSLQNTEAFF. CDR3 bases: TGTGCCAGCAGCTTACAGAACACTGAAGCTTTCTTT.

The chain carries TRBV5-4 and TRBJ2-2; 9 bases match TRBD1. V shed 4 bases, J shed 4 bases, and the junction held 5 bases outside the gene matches. The CDR3 is 15 residues long. The V gene's germline CDR1 is SGHNT and CDR2 YYREEE (reference sequence). CDR3 sequence: CASSHPGQGTGELFF. In DNA form, the CDR3 reads TGTGCCAGCAGCCATCCGGGACAGGGCACCGGGGAGCTGTTTTTT.

The gene calls are TRBV6-1 and TRBJ2-7; D may be TRBD1 (5 bases). In germline, CDR1 is MNHNS, CDR2 SASEGT. V dropped 3 bases and J dropped 5 bases, with 8 bases sitting between them. This CDR3 is 12 amino acids long. In DNA, the CDR3 is TGTGCCAGCAGTGAGGGCAGGGACGAGCAGTACTTC. This codes for CASSEGRDEQYF.

This clone appeared a few times. The chain has TRBV5-1 and TRBJ1-4; no reliable D call. Trimming removed 2 bases at V and 4 bases at J, with 9 bases between. This CDR3 has 14 residues. Per germline, CDR1 SGHRS and CDR2 YFSETQ. CDR3 in amino acids: CASSFDTDNEKLFF. The CDR3 DNA reads as TGCGCCAGCAGCTTTGACACCGATAATGAAAAACTGTTTTTT.

The chain employs TRBV6-5 and TRBJ2-1, with 7 bases matching TRBD1. Losses at the gene ends were 3 bases for V and 5 bases for J; bases not matched to a gene: 4. This CDR3 spans 14 amino acids. Germline V lookup: CDR1 MNHEY, CDR2 SVGAGI. CDR3 residues: CASSYRGPHNEQFF. Here the CDR3 DNA reads TGTGCCAGCAGTTATAGGGGGCCCCACAATGAGCAGTTCTTC.

The chain links TRBV19 to TRBJ1-2, with a tentative D call TRBD1 (5 bases). Germline V CDR1 and CDR2: LNHDA, SQIVND (reference sequence). V was cut by 0 bases and J by 3 bases, with 11 bases left in between. This CDR3 has 15 residues. The CDR3, as DNA: TGTGCCAGTAGTATAGATGCCAGGGAGGACTATGGCTACACCTTC. Protein: CASSIDAREDYGYTF.

The chain carries TRBV5-1 and TRBJ2-1; perhaps TRBD2 as D (5 bases). V was pared by 0 bases and J by 7 bases, with 11 bases between. CDR1 and CDR2 from the germline V gene are SGHRS and YFSETQ. The CDR3 loop spans 14 amino acids. CDR3 in amino acids: CASSLAPGWNEQFF. The CDR3 nucleotides read TGCGCCAGCAGCTTGGCCCCGGGGTGGAATGAGCAGTTCTTC.

V usage is TRBV9 and J usage is TRBJ1-4; 7 bases are a match to TRBD1. J lost 8 bases, V lost 3 bases, and 10 bases had no gene match. This CDR3 is built from 15 residues. Germline V gene sequence: CDR1 SGDLS, CDR2 YYNGEE. The CDR3 region has the DNA TGTGCCAGCAGCGGGGGGGACAGCATTGGGGAAAAACTGTTTTTT. This gives the protein CASSGGDSIGEKLFF.

This chain joins TRBV4-1 and TRBJ1-2; 7 nucleotides agree with TRBD1. The CDR3 extends over 15 amino acids. Germline V CDR1 and CDR2: MGHRA, YSYEKL. The V gene end was trimmed by 0 bases and the J gene end by 7 bases; junction bases not matched to a gene: 8. The CDR3 loop reads CASSQDRQGVSGYTF. The CDR3 nucleotides read TGCGCCAGCAGCCAAGATCGGCAGGGGGTAAGTGGCTACACCTTC.

This chain uses TRBV6-1 with TRBJ1-4; 12 bases map to TRBD1. The CDR3 is 15 residues long. CDR1 is MNHNS, CDR2 SASEGT, per germline. V gave up 5 bases and J gave up 8 bases; unmatched junction bases: 6. The CDR3 is CASSPGDRGLEKLFF. CDR3 in DNA: TGTGCCAGCAGTCCCGGGGACAGGGGGCTAGAAAAACTGTTTTTT.

DNA for the CDR3: TGTGCCTGGAGCCTTCCCGGACAGGGGACAACACCCCTCCACTTT. Translated: CAWSLPGQGTTPLHF. This rearrangement joins TRBV30 to TRBJ1-6; 9 nucleotides match TRBD1. This CDR3 is 15 amino acids long. V dropped 3 bases and J dropped 11; count of bases not matched to a gene: 11. The germline CDR1 and CDR2 sequences are GTSNPN and SVGIG (reference sequence). Supplemented by reference TRBV30 and TRBJ1-6, the full variable domain reads SQTIHQWPATLVQPVGSPLSLECTVEGTSNPNLYWYRQAAGRGLQLLFYSVGIGQISSEVPQNLSASRPQDRQFILSSKKLLLSDSGFYLCAWSLPGQGTTPLHFGNGTRLTVT.

This sequence joins TRBV18 and TRBJ1-1; no reliable D call. This CDR3 is 16 amino acids long. Germline assignment: CDR1 KGHSH and CDR2 LQKENI. V was cut by 10 bases and J by 4 bases, with 25 bases left in between. The CDR3 bases are TGTGCCACCACCCCAGGTATTCTCTCTATTGCCACTGAAGCTTTCTTT. Translation gives CATTPGILSIATEAFF.

Only a few counts were recorded for this clone. The chain employs TRBV15 and TRBJ1-5; TRBD1 aligns across 7 bases. The CDR3 is 18 residues long. The junction had 15 bases not matched to a gene; V was cut back by 5 bases and J by 2 bases. The germline V gene encodes CDR1 LNHNV and CDR2 YYDKDF (reference sequence). The CDR3 DNA sequence: TGTGCCACCAGCGGGCAGGGGGTCCGGCAAGTTGGCAATCAGCCCCAGCATTTT. Translated: CATSGQGVRQVGNQPQHF.

The chain recombines TRBV11-2 with TRBJ2-7; 8 nucleotides agree with TRBD2. The germline V gene has CDR1 SGHAT and CDR2 FQNNGV. V was pared by 0 bases and J by 1 base, with 8 bases of the junction left unmatched. This CDR3 is built from 17 residues. CDR3 region: CASSLEAGRGRSYEQYF. As DNA, the CDR3 is TGTGCCAGCAGCTTAGAGGCAGGGCGCGGGAGGTCCTACGAGCAGTACTTC. The whole variable domain, filled in from reference TRBV11-2 and TRBJ2-7, reads EAGVAQSPRYKIIEKRQSVAFWCNPISGHATLYWYQQILGQGPKLLIQFQNNGVVDDSQLPKDRFSAERLKGVDSTLKIQPAKLEDSAVYLCASSLEAGRGRSYEQYFGPGTRLTVT.

The V call is TRBV30, the J call TRBJ1-2, with D possibly being TRBD1 (5 bases). V was clipped by 0 bases and J by 5 bases, with 7 bases between them. Germline V gene sequence: CDR1 GTSNPN, CDR2 SVGIG (reference sequence). CDR3 size: 12 residues. CDR3 DNA sequence: TGTGCCTGGAGTGTTACAGGTTATGGCTACACCTTC. This sequence encodes CAWSVTGYGYTF. Complete variable domain (other parts from reference TRBV30 and TRBJ1-2): SQTIHQWPATLVQPVGSPLSLECTVEGTSNPNLYWYRQAAGRGLQLLFYSVGIGQISSEVPQNLSASRPQDRQFILSSKKLLLSDSGFYLCAWSVTGYGYTFGSGTRLTVV.

This clone showed up just a few times. The CDR3 DNA follows: TGTGCCAGCAGCCAATTGACAGGGGGCGACTATGGCTACACCTTC. It is translated as CASSQLTGGDYGYTF. V and J are TRBV4-2 and TRBJ1-2, with 10 bases matching TRBD1. After removal of 2 bases from V and 3 bases from J, the junction contained 3 bases not matched to a gene. CDR1 and CDR2 from the germline V gene are LGHNA and YNFKEQ. The CDR3 spans 15 residues.